These 32 T cell receptor beta chains came from one sample sequenced in a study of cytomegalovirus exposure and HLA in healthy donors. Use of 60 Vbeta and 13 Jbeta primers characterized the PCR. Here immunoSEQ multiplex PCR was the method, and the copy in TCRdb shows in-frame clones only, minus some. The data show about 130,000 clones, around 70% seen once. Sequencing was done on a sample of PBMCs. These receptors were obtained from a human donor in good health.

The chain couples TRBV14 to TRBJ2-7, with D unresolved. The CDR3 is made up of 13 amino acids. The V and J ends lost 6 bases and 0 bases respectively, with 9 bases between them. CDR1 and CDR2 from the germline V gene are SGHDN and FVKESK. The CDR3 bases are TGTGCCAGCAGTGTAAGAGGCTCCTACGAGCAGTACTTC. Protein sequence: CASSVRGSYEQYF.

As concerns this clone: Germline and junction disagree at one end, which may indicate a read error. The chain uses TRBV7-9 and TRBJ2-2, with a weak D call TRBD2 (6 bases). Germline CDR1 and CDR2: SEHNR and FQNEAQ (reference sequence). The CDR3 contains 17 residues. The DNA for the CDR3 is TGTTCCAGCAGCCACCGGGGAGTCGGGAGAATCCCCGGGGAGCTGTTTTTT. It translates to CSSSHRGVGRIPGELFF.

This chain joins TRBV18 and TRBJ2-7; no definite D call. CDR1 is KGHSH, CDR2 LQKENI, per germline. Between the trimmed V and J ends, which lost 3 bases and 0 bases, there was a span of 3 bases. The length of the CDR3 is 12 residues. CDR3 sequence: CASSPSSYEQYF. CDR3 DNA sequence: TGTGCCAGCTCACCTAGCTCCTACGAGCAGTACTTC.

Worth noting for this clone: The germline gene is not matched at one end of the junction; a read error may be the cause. The J gene is TRBJ1-2, the V gene TRBV6-4; a weak D match, TRBD1 (6 bases). The CDR3 has 13 amino acids. From germline, CDR1 is MRHNA and CDR2 SNTAGT. CDR3 amino acids: CASSDSFQVDRPF. The CDR3 DNA is TGTGCCAGCAGTGACTCGTTTCAGGTAGACAGGCCCTTC.

The table lists this clone with a count of one. The chain links TRBV28 to TRBJ2-1; D uncertain. V was pared by 5 bases and J by 5 bases, with 13 bases between. Looked up from germline, CDR1 is MDHEN and CDR2 is SYDVKM. This CDR3 has 14 residues. The chain's CDR3 is CASSIQDFNNEQFF. DNA for the CDR3: TGTGCCAGCAGTATCCAAGACTTCAACAATGAGCAGTTCTTC.

The sample holds a few counts of this clone. The chain is built from TRBV15 and TRBJ1-1; D unclear. V was pared by 0 bases and J by 1 base, with 18 bases between. The CDR3 length is 18 residues. The germline V gene has CDR1 LNHNV and CDR2 YYDKDF (reference sequence). The CDR3 is CATSRDLRLPGWNTEAFF. The CDR3 nucleotides read TGTGCCACCAGCAGAGATTTAAGACTCCCGGGGTGGAACACTGAAGCTTTCTTT.

This clone came up a few times. The rearrangement links TRBV7-9 to TRBJ2-5; D gene ambiguous. Germline V gene data show CDR1 as SEHNR and CDR2 as FQNEAQ (reference sequence). This CDR3 spans 12 amino acids. Trimming took off 10 bases at V and 5 bases at J, with 14 bases between the two ends. The CDR3, as DNA: TGTGCCACCCAGCTAGGTTGGGAGACCCAGTACTTC. Translating gives CATQLGWETQYF.

J is TRBJ2-5 and V is TRBV7-9; the D gene is possibly TRBD2 (5 bases). Germline assignment: CDR1 SEHNR and CDR2 FQNEAQ (reference sequence). CDR3 size: 15 residues. V lost 0 bases and J lost 6, with 14 bases in between. The CDR3 DNA reads as TGTGCCAGCAGCTTAGCACTTTGGAGGAACCAGACCCAGTACTTC. Protein product: CASSLALWRNQTQYF.

This chain links TRBV7-8 with TRBJ2-7, with 7 bases aligning to TRBD1. Germline V gene data show CDR1 as SGHVS and CDR2 as FQNEAQ. The J segment lost 8 bases and the V segment lost 1 base, leaving 11 bases of the junction unmatched. The CDR3 covers 15 residues. The CDR3 bases are TGTGCCAGCAGCTTAGTTCCGGGACAGAGGTTACAGCAGTACTTC. As protein: CASSLVPGQRLQQYF.

This chain uses TRBV5-1 with TRBJ2-5, with a possible D match to TRBD1 (5 bases). The last part of the DNA fits TRBJ2-7 better; the J call may be wrong. The CDR3 runs 14 residues. Germline V gene sequence: CDR1 SGHRS, CDR2 YFSETQ. Here the CDR3 DNA reads TGCGCCAGCAGCTTGGCAGGGTTTGGGTACGAGCAGTACTTC. Protein: CASSLAGFGYEQYF.

The chain is built from TRBV14 and TRBJ1-1; D is unresolved. The CDR3 runs to 14 residues. The V and J ends lost 1 base and 4 bases respectively, with 10 bases between them. Germline V lookup: CDR1 SGHDN, CDR2 FVKESK. The CDR3, as DNA: TGTGCCAGCAGCCAAGTTTCTGGGCGCACTGAAGCTTTCTTT. Translation: CASSQVSGRTEAFF. The full variable domain, completed using reference TRBV14 and TRBJ1-1, is EAGVTQFPSHSVIEKGQTVTLRCDPISGHDNLYWYRRVMGKEIKFLLHFVKESKQDESGMPNNRFLAERTGGTYSTLKVQPAELEDSGVYFCASSQVSGRTEAFFGQGTRLTVV.

With regard to this clone: Germline is not matched at one junction end, which may reflect a read error. The rearrangement uses TRBV7-9 and TRBJ2-5; tentatively, D is TRBD2 (6 bases). The CDR3 has 14 residues. Germline assignment: CDR1 SEHNR and CDR2 FQNEAQ (reference sequence). In DNA form, the CDR3 reads TGTTCCAGCAGCCCCGGGTGGGGGGTAGAGACCCAGTACTTC. Residues: CSSSPGWGVETQYF.

The V call is TRBV7-9, the J call TRBJ2-7; D not certain. CDR1 and CDR2 (germline): SEHNR, FQNEAQ (reference sequence). V lost 5 bases, J lost 2 bases, and 7 bases lay in between. The CDR3 runs to 12 residues. CDR3 nucleotide sequence: TGTGCCAGCAGCCCAGTTACCTACGAGCAGTACTTC. It translates to CASSPVTYEQYF.

The chain recombines TRBV7-8 with TRBJ1-1; no definite D call. With 1 base removed from V and 7 bases from J, the gap between germline ends came to 19 bases. This CDR3 region has 16 residues. Germline CDR1 is SGHVS and CDR2 is FQNEAQ. CDR3 DNA sequence: TGTGCCAGCAGCTTAGTGGGAGCTGGTCAAGGACGTGAAGCTTTCTTT. Translated, it gives CASSLVGAGQGREAFF.

The chain combines TRBV6-5 with TRBJ2-7; tentative D call: TRBD1 (5 bases). The germline CDR1 and CDR2 sequences are MNHEY and SVGAGI. The germline V and J ends were trimmed by 9 bases and 4 bases, with 19 bases remaining between them. The CDR3 extends over 14 amino acids. This CDR3 is CASRLQRQSYEQYF. The CDR3 DNA sequence: TGTGCCAGTCGTCTACAGAGACAGTCTTACGAGCAGTACTTC.

The sample holds a few counts of this clone. This chain links TRBV7-6 with TRBJ2-2, with 7 positions matching TRBD2. Germline-derived CDR1 and CDR2 are SGHVS and FNYEAQ. J gave up 3 bases and V 5 bases, and 15 bases lay outside the gene matches. The CDR3 totals 18 residues. This CDR3 is CASSRKRKGTTYTGELFF. The CDR3 DNA sequence: TGTGCCAGCAGCCGAAAACGGAAGGGGACTACCTACACCGGGGAGCTGTTTTTT.

This chain uses TRBV6-4 with TRBJ2-3; 11 bases are a match to TRBD2. This CDR3 spans 15 amino acids. The germline CDR1 and CDR2 sequences are MRHNA and SNTAGT. V was pared by 5 bases and J by 1 base, with 2 bases of the junction left unmatched. The CDR3 region is CASSLTSGGTDTQYF. CDR3 nucleotide sequence: TGTGCCAGCAGTCTGACTAGCGGGGGCACAGATACGCAGTATTTT.

The chain combines TRBV28 with TRBJ1-2; maybe TRBD1 (6 bases). Trimming pared 8 bases from V and 8 bases from J, leaving 18 bases between. The V gene's germline CDR1 is MDHEN and CDR2 SYDVKM. The CDR3 has 13 residues. The CDR3 coding sequence is TGTGCCAGCCGCCCTGGCCAGGGGTACGGCTACACCTTC. Translating it yields CASRPGQGYGYTF.

In its sample, this clone was seen a few times. This chain uses TRBV4-3 with TRBJ1-1; D not resolved. In germline, CDR1 is LGHNA, CDR2 YSLEER. The V end lost 4 bases, the J end lost 0 bases, and 6 bases lay between the germline ends. The CDR3 has 13 amino acids. The DNA of the CDR3 is TGCGCCAGCAGCCGCAGTATGAACACTGAAGCTTTCTTT. It specifies CASSRSMNTEAFF.

This chain joins TRBV4-2 and TRBJ1-3; maybe TRBD1 (6 bases). The V end was cut by 7 bases, the J end by 2 bases, with 12 bases between. From germline, CDR1 is LGHNA and CDR2 YNFKEQ. This CDR3 comprises 14 residues. The CDR3: CASKHTGTGNTIYF. DNA for the CDR3: TGTGCCAGCAAACACACAGGGACTGGAAACACCATATATTTT.

This clone was seen just once. The genes are TRBV5-8 and TRBJ2-7, with TRBD1 identical over 9 bases. Germline V lookup: CDR1 SGHTS, CDR2 YDEGEE. CDR3 size: 13 residues. The V segment lost 4 bases and the J segment 6 bases; nucleotides outside the gene matches: 5. This CDR3 is CASSPWTGAEQYF. In DNA form, the CDR3 reads TGTGCCAGCAGCCCCTGGACAGGGGCCGAGCAGTACTTC.

The J gene is TRBJ2-5, the V gene TRBV2; a weak D match, TRBD1 (6 bases). The CDR3 loop spans 14 amino acids. V lost 8 bases and J lost 6, with 19 bases in between. The germline CDR1 and CDR2 sequences are SNHLY and FYNNEI. The CDR3 nucleotides read TGTGCCAGCGATCTGGGGGCTGTGAAAAAGACCCAGTACTTC. This sequence encodes CASDLGAVKKTQYF.

The chain recombines TRBV28 with TRBJ2-2, with 9 bases lining up with TRBD1. The CDR3 has 16 amino acids. The germline V gene has CDR1 MDHEN and CDR2 SYDVKM. J lost 2 bases, V lost 5 bases, and 6 bases had no gene match. Here the CDR3 reads CASSKWDRANTGELFF. The CDR3 bases are TGTGCCAGCAGTAAATGGGACAGGGCTAACACCGGGGAGCTGTTTTTT.

This sequence joins TRBV7-9 and TRBJ1-5, with 7 nucleotides matching TRBD1. The trim removed 5 bases at V and 6 bases at J, leaving 10 bases unmatched. Germline values: CDR1 SEHNR, CDR2 FQNEAQ (reference sequence). The CDR3 is 15 residues long. CDR3: CASSKGGTALQPQHF. CDR3 bases: TGTGCCAGCAGCAAGGGTGGGACAGCCCTTCAGCCCCAGCATTTT. Full variable domain (missing parts from reference TRBV7-9 and TRBJ1-5): DTGVSQNPRHKITKRGQNVTFRCDPISEHNRLYWYRQTLGQGPEFLTYFQNEAQLEKSRLLSDRFSAERPKGSFSTLEIQRTEQGDSAMYLCASSKGGTALQPQHFGDGTRLSIL.

The V gene is TRBV4-3, the J gene TRBJ2-1; 10 bases align to TRBD2. V lost 3 bases and J lost 5; bases outside the gene matches: 4. CDR3 length: 15 amino acids. The germline CDR1 and CDR2 sequences are LGHNA and YSLEER. CDR3 coding DNA: TGCGCCAGCAGCCACCTAGCGGGAGCAGACAATGAGCAGTTCTTC. It specifies CASSHLAGADNEQFF.

J is TRBJ1-5 and V is TRBV6-5; 7 positions match TRBD1. From germline, CDR1 is MNHEY and CDR2 SVGAGI. This CDR3 has 13 residues. Germline trimming cut 8 bases from V and 5 bases from J; bases unmatched to any gene: 6. The CDR3 reads CASGVGGYQPQHF. CDR3 DNA: TGTGCCAGCGGAGTAGGGGGCTATCAGCCCCAGCATTTT.

This clone was recorded once. The chain is built from TRBV5-1 and TRBJ2-3; TRBD2 is a possible D gene (5 bases). Germline CDR1 SGHRS, CDR2 YFSETQ. The CDR3 covers 15 residues. V was shortened by 1 base and J by 0 bases, with 9 bases between the two germline ends. The CDR3 is CASSLTGSSTDTQYF. For the CDR3, the DNA is TGCGCCAGCAGCTTGACGGGGTCTAGCACAGATACGCAGTATTTT. The full variable domain, its missing parts supplied by reference TRBV5-1 and TRBJ2-3, is KAGVTQTPRYLIKTRGQQVTLSCSPISGHRSVSWYQQTPGQGLQFLFEYFSETQRNKGNFPGRFSGRQFSNSRSEMNVSTLELGDSALYLCASSLTGSSTDTQYFGPGTRLTVL.

As to this clone: A junction end diverges from the germline sequence, so it may reflect a read error. The rearrangement uses TRBV7-7 and TRBJ2-5; 8 bases fit TRBD1. Germline values: CDR1 SSHAT, CDR2 FNYEAQ (reference sequence). The CDR3 loop spans 14 amino acids. The CDR3 DNA reads as TGTGCTAGCAGCTTGGACAGGGCGCGACAGACCCAGTACTTC. This encodes CASSLDRARQTQYF.

This chain joins TRBV7-2 and TRBJ1-1; no clear D. This CDR3 spans 12 amino acids. Germline loops: CDR1 SGHTA, CDR2 FQGNSA. The V end lost 5 bases, the J end lost 1 base, and 5 bases lay between the germline ends. The CDR3 DNA follows: TGTGCCAGCAGCCAGTCGAACACTGAAGCTTTCTTT. Its protein product is CASSQSNTEAFF.

The chain joins TRBV30 to TRBJ1-2; D uncertain. With 3 bases removed from V and 7 bases from J, the gap between germline ends came to 24 bases. Germline V gene sequence: CDR1 GTSNPN, CDR2 SVGIG (reference sequence). This CDR3 spans 16 amino acids. Here the CDR3 reads CAWSAGRGATPGGYTF. CDR3 DNA sequence: TGTGCCTGGAGCGCCGGACGGGGAGCCACGCCGGGTGGCTACACCTTC.

The rearrangement links TRBV27 to TRBJ1-1, with 7 bases fitting TRBD1. V lost 2 bases and J lost 7; bases outside the gene matches: 7. Germline CDR1 is MNHEY and CDR2 is SMNVEV (reference sequence). This CDR3 comprises 14 residues. DNA for the CDR3: TGTGCCAGCAGTTTAGGATTGAGGACAGGTGAAGCTTTCTTT. It is translated as CASSLGLRTGEAFF.

For this clone: An end of the junction differs from the germline gene, which may be a read error. V gene TRBV7-2 combines with J gene TRBJ1-2, with TRBD1 identical over 9 bases. The CDR3 covers 12 residues. CDR1 is SGHTA and CDR2 is FQGNSA in the germline V gene. The CDR3 is CASSKGSGTGLF. For the CDR3, the DNA is TGTGCCAGCAGTAAAGGCTCCGGGACAGGGCTCTTC.